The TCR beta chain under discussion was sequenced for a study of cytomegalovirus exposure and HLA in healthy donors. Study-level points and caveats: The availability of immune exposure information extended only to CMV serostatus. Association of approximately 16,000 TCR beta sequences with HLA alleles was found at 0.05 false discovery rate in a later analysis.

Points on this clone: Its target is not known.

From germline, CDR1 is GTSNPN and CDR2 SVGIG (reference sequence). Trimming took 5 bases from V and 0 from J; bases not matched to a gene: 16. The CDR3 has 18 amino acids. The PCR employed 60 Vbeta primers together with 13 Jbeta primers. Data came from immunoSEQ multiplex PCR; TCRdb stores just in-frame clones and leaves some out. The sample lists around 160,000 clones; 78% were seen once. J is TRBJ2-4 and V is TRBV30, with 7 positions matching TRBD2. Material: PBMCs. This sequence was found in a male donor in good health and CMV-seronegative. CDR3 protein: CAWARGSGGGLAKNIQYF. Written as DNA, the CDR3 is TGTGCCTGGGCCCGGGGTTCGGGGGGAGGGTTAGCCAAAAACATTCAGTACTTC.